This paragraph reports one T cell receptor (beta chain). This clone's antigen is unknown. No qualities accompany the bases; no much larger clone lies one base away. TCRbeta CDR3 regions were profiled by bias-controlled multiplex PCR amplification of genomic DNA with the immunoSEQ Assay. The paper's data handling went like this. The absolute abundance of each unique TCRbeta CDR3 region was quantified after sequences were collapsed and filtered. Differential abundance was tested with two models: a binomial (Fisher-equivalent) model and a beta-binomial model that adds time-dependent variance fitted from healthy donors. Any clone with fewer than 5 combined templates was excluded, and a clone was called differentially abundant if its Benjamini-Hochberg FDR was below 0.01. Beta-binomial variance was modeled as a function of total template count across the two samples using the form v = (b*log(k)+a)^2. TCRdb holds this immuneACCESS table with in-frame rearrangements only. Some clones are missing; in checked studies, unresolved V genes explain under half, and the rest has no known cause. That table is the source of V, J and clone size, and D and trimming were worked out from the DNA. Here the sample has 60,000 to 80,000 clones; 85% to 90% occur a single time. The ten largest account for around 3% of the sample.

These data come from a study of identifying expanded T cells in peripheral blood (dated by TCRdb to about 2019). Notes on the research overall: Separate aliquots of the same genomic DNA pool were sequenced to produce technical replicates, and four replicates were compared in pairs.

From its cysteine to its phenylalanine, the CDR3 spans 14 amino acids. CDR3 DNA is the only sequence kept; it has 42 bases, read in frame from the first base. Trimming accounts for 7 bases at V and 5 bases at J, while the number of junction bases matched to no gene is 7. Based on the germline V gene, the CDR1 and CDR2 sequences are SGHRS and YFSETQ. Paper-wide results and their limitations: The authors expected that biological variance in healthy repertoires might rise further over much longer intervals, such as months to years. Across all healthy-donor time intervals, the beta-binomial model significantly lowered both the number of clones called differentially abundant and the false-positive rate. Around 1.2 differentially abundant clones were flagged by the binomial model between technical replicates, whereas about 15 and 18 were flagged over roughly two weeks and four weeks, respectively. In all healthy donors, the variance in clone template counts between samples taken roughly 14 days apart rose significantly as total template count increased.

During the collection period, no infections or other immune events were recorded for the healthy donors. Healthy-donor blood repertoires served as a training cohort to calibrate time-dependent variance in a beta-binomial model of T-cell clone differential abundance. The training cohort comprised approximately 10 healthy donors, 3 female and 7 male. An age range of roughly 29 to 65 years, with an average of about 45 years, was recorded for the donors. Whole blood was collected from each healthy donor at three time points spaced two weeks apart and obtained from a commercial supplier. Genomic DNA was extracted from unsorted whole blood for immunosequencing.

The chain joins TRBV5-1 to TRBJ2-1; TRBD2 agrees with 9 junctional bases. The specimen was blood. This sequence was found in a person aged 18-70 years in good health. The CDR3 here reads CASATSGPNNEQFF. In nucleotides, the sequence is TGCGCCAGCGCCACTAGCGGGCCTAACAATGAGCAGTTCTTC. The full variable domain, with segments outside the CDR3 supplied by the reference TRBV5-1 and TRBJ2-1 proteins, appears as KAGVTQTPRYLIKTRGQQVTLSCSPISGHRSVSWYQQTPGQGLQFLFEYFSETQRNKGNFPGRFSGRQFSNSRSEMNVSTLELGDSALYLCASATSGPNNEQFFGPGTRLTVL.